Following are 20 T cell receptor beta chains from one sample sequenced in a study of post-analysis software for immune sequencing data. Points from the study as a whole: Patients used about five TRBV segments, including TRBV5-6, TRBV5-1 and TRBV20-1, more often than controls.

TCR beta libraries were prepared from cDNA with unique molecular identifiers. A single record per CDR3 protein comes from TCRdb applying MiXCR to the PCR reads. The data hold 430,000 or so distinct CDR3 sequences, with roughly 38% observed a single time. No antigen has been assigned to these receptors. Sequencing was done on a sample of blood. Receptors originate from a girl aged 2 to 10 with multiple sclerosis.

The rearrangement uses TRBV28 and TRBJ2-3, with D possibly matching TRBD1 (5 bases). V was pared by 8 bases and J by 0 bases, with 18 bases between. The CDR3 totals 16 residues. Germline assignment: CDR1 MDHEN and CDR2 SYDVKM. The CDR3 region has the DNA TGTGCCAGCTACACGGCTGGGGCGGATAGCACAGATACGCAGTATTTT. Its translation is CASYTAGADSTDTQYF.

This clonotype was seen once. The chain is built from TRBV20-1 and TRBJ2-7; the match to TRBD1 covers 10 bases. This CDR3 is built from 20 residues. Germline V CDR1 and CDR2: DFQATT, SNEGSKA (reference sequence). V lost 2 bases to trimming and J lost 0 bases; unmatched junction nucleotides: 19. This CDR3 is CSARKFPGQGSGRASYEQYF. The CDR3 region has the DNA TGCAGTGCTAGAAAATTTCCGGGACAGGGGTCCGGGAGGGCCTCCTACGAGCAGTACTTC.

This clonotype has only a few counts. The CDR3 protein is CASPNNSPLHF. In DNA form, the CDR3 reads TGTGCCAGTCCGAATAATTCACCCCTCCACTTT. The chain has TRBV27 and TRBJ1-6; D is ambiguous. The CDR3 runs to 11 residues. V dropped 9 bases and J dropped 5 bases, with 5 bases sitting between them. Germline CDR1 and CDR2: MNHEY and SMNVEV (reference sequence).

This clonotype has just a few counts. The chain has TRBV24-1 and TRBJ2-1; TRBD2 might be the D (5 bases). V was clipped by 2 bases and J by 9 bases, with 13 bases between them. Germline V CDR1 and CDR2: KGHDR, SFDVKD. This CDR3 has 14 amino acids. CDR3 residues: CATSDWSDAGEQFF. CDR3 sequence (DNA): TGTGCCACCAGTGATTGGTCCGATGCGGGTGAGCAGTTCTTC.

This clonotype was seen ten or more times. The rearrangement links TRBV20-1 to TRBJ2-7; 12 bases align to TRBD2. CDR3 length equals 14 residues. With V trimmed by 1 base and J by 4 bases, 2 bases remained unmatched. Germline assignment: CDR1 DFQATT and CDR2 SNEGSKA (reference sequence). The CDR3 DNA is TGCAGTGCTAGAGGACTAGCGGGAGAGTACGAGCAGTACTTC. This codes for CSARGLAGEYEQYF.

The J gene is TRBJ2-5, the V gene TRBV5-1; TRBD2 agrees at 12 bases. Germline V gene sequence: CDR1 SGHRS, CDR2 YFSETQ. This CDR3 is 14 amino acids long. Losses at the gene ends were 7 bases for V and 5 bases for J; bases not matched to a gene: 6. This CDR3 is CASYGLAGSETQYF. The CDR3 bases are TGCGCCAGCTACGGACTAGCGGGGTCGGAGACCCAGTACTTC.

The chain carries TRBV4-3 and TRBJ2-1; weak D call: TRBD2 (6 bases). Germline V gives CDR1 LGHNA, CDR2 YSLEER. CDR3 length: 15 residues. The V end lost 4 bases, the J end lost 1 base, and 11 bases lay between the germline ends. The CDR3 nucleotides read TGCGCCAGCAGCCTTGCTAGCGCATCCTACAATGAGCAGTTCTTC. Residues: CASSLASASYNEQFF.

The CDR3 sequence: CASSPGTGGGEKLFF. The CDR3 DNA is TGTGCCAGCAGCCCCGGTACGGGGGGCGGCGAAAAACTGTTTTTT. This chain connects TRBV5-6 to TRBJ1-4; tentatively, D is TRBD1 (6 bases). CDR1 is SGHDT, CDR2 YYEEEE, per germline. Trimming stripped 4 bases from V and 8 bases from J, with 18 bases between. The CDR3 extends over 15 amino acids.

V is TRBV3-1 and J is TRBJ2-1, with a weak D call TRBD1 (6 bases). The CDR3 is made up of 17 amino acids. The ends were cut back, 4 bases at V and 2 bases at J, with 18 bases in the middle. Germline values: CDR1 LGHDT, CDR2 YNNKEL (reference sequence). The CDR3 region has the DNA TGTGCCAGCAGCCGGGGAGAGACGAGGGACACCTACAATGAGCAGTTCTTC. Translation: CASSRGETRDTYNEQFF.

This clonotype turned up a few times. This chain connects TRBV4-3 to TRBJ1-1; D might be TRBD1 (6 bases). Trimming removed 0 bases at V and 1 base at J, with 12 bases between. Germline assignment: CDR1 LGHNA and CDR2 YSLEER. There are 16 residues in the CDR3. In nucleotides, the CDR3 is TGCGCCAGCAGCCAAGAACAGGGTTTGGGGAACACTGAAGCTTTCTTT. Translation: CASSQEQGLGNTEAFF.

This clonotype was detected once. The chain carries TRBV15 and TRBJ2-1; 9 bases line up with TRBD1. The CDR3 totals 14 residues. V shed 1 base and J 7 bases; nucleotides not matched to a gene: 2. CDR1 and CDR2 from the germline V gene are LNHNV and YYDKDF (reference sequence). For the CDR3, the DNA is TGTGCCACCAGCAGAGTGGACAGGGGTAATGAGCAGTTCTTC. Residues: CATSRVDRGNEQFF.

The table lists this clonotype with a count of one. The chain employs TRBV11-2 and TRBJ1-5; 7 bases match TRBD1. Germline-derived CDR1 and CDR2 are SGHAT and FQNNGV. Trimming removed 8 bases from V and 0 bases from J; junction bases left unmatched: 10. This CDR3 region has 16 residues. This CDR3 reads CASDLVGGYSNQPQHF. CDR3 nucleotides: TGTGCCAGCGATTTAGTAGGGGGCTATAGCAATCAGCCCCAGCATTTT.

In its sample, this clonotype was seen a few times. The V call is TRBV7-3, the J call TRBJ2-1, with 7 bases fitting TRBD1. CDR3 length: 12 residues. Germline CDR1 reads SGHTA; CDR2 reads FQGTGA. The V and J ends lost 6 bases and 9 bases, in that order; junction bases with no gene match: 5. The CDR3 loop is CASSHDRVEQFF. Written as DNA, the CDR3 is TGTGCCAGCAGTCACGACAGGGTTGAGCAGTTCTTC. Full variable domain (rest looked up from reference TRBV7-3 and TRBJ2-1): GAGVSQTPSNKVTEKGKYVELRCDPISGHTALYWYRQSLGQGPEFLIYFQGTGAADDSGLPNDRFFAVRPEGSVSTLKIQRTERGDSAVYLCASSHDRVEQFFGPGTRLTVL.

This chain links TRBV4-1 with TRBJ1-5; 10 nucleotides line up with TRBD1. The CDR3 is 16 residues long. Germline assignment: CDR1 MGHRA and CDR2 YSYEKL. V dropped 4 bases and J dropped 7; count of bases not matched to a gene: 10. The CDR3: CASSLTGTGARQPQHF. CDR3 coding DNA: TGCGCCAGCAGCCTGACCGGGACAGGGGCCAGACAGCCCCAGCATTTT.

The chain combines TRBV7-2 with TRBJ2-7; no definite D call. This CDR3 region has 14 residues. CDR1 is SGHTA, CDR2 FQGNSA, per germline. Trimming took 1 base from V and 5 from J, leaving 12 bases between them. The CDR3 sequence is CASSLGSYSHEQYF. CDR3 nucleotide sequence: TGTGCCAGCAGCTTAGGCTCCTATTCCCACGAGCAGTACTTC.

V gene TRBV18 combines with J gene TRBJ2-3, with 8 nucleotides matching TRBD1. In germline, CDR1 is KGHSH, CDR2 LQKENI. The CDR3 sequence is 14 residues long. V shed 2 bases and J 5 bases; nucleotides not matched to a gene: 3. The CDR3 reads CASSPEQGEDTQYF. The DNA for the CDR3 is TGTGCCAGCTCACCAGAACAGGGGGAAGATACGCAGTATTTT. The full variable domain, with the rest looked up from reference TRBV18 and TRBJ2-3, is NAGVMQNPRHLVRRRGQEARLRCSPMKGHSHVYWYRQLPEEGLKFMVYLQKENIIDESGMPKERFSAEFPKEGPSILRIQQVVRGDSAAYFCASSPEQGEDTQYFGPGTRLTVL.

This clonotype was counted a few times. The V gene is TRBV5-4, the J gene TRBJ2-1, with 7 bases lining up with TRBD2. After removal of 4 bases from V and 0 bases from J, the junction contained 4 bases not matched to a gene. The CDR3 has 15 amino acids. Germline loops: CDR1 SGHNT, CDR2 YYREEE (reference sequence). CDR3 protein: CASSPGTNSYNEQFF. The CDR3, as DNA: TGTGCCAGCAGCCCTGGGACTAACTCCTACAATGAGCAGTTCTTC.

This clonotype has only a few counts. CDR3 sequence: CASSLIFGEQYF. CDR3 bases: TGTGCCAGCAGCCTAATCTTTGGGGAGCAGTACTTC. V usage is TRBV28 and J usage is TRBJ2-7; no definite D call. This CDR3 is built from 12 residues. CDR1 is MDHEN and CDR2 is SYDVKM in the germline V gene. Between the trimmed V and J ends, which lost 6 bases and 7 bases, there was a span of 13 bases.

This clonotype was picked up a small number of times. The rearrangement joins TRBV27 to TRBJ2-7; 11 positions agree with TRBD2. In germline, CDR1 is MNHEY, CDR2 SMNVEV (reference sequence). The CDR3 has 14 residues. Trimming at V came to 8 bases and at J to 4 bases, leaving 7 bases not matched to a gene. In DNA form, the CDR3 reads TGTGCCAGCCGAGTACTAGCGGGGGCTTACGAGCAGTACTTC. It yields the protein CASRVLAGAYEQYF.

The table lists this clonotype with many counts. The rearrangement links TRBV5-1 to TRBJ2-5; D gene ambiguous. CDR3 length: 13 amino acids. Trimming shortened V by 4 bases and J by 5 bases, and 12 bases separated the two germline ends. Germline V lookup: CDR1 SGHRS, CDR2 YFSETQ. The CDR3 region has the DNA TGCGCCAGCAGCCTCGTCGTAGGGGAGACCCAGTACTTC. This encodes CASSLVVGETQYF.